These 3 T cell receptor beta chains were sequenced from one sample in a study of T cells in women clearing cervical HPV infection. The protocol was immunoSEQ multiplex PCR, while the TCRdb copy is restricted to in-frame clones and leaves out a portion. This sample's table reports about 30,000 clones. What was sequenced was blood buffy coat. The source of these receptors is a woman aged 18-70 years with a cervical HPV16 infection that either progressed to CIN3+ or cleared (not recorded which).

Concerning this clone: The read ends 3 residues early relative to the CDR3; the germline J gene fills the gap. The chain combines TRBV19 with TRBJ2-4; D is perhaps TRBD1 (5 bases). Germline loops: CDR1 LNHDA, CDR2 SQIVND (reference sequence). The CDR3 runs 12 residues. CDR3 residues: CASEADSYGQYF. CDR3 bases read: TGTGCCAGTGAGGCAGACAGCTATGGT. Full variable domain (missing parts from reference TRBV19 and TRBJ2-4): DGGITQSPKYLFRKEGQNVTLSCEQNLNHDAMYWYRQDPGQGLRLIYYSQIVNDFQKGDIAEGYSVSREKKESFPLTVTSAQKNPTAFYLCASEADSYGQYFGAGTRLSVL.

Concerning this clone itself: The read ends 3 residues before the CDR3 terminus; that terminus is restored from the germline J gene. The chain is built from TRBV6-4 and TRBJ2-3; 13 bases are a match to TRBD2. With 2 bases clipped from V and 2 bases from J, the junction kept 1 base outside the gene matches. Germline loops: CDR1 MRHNA, CDR2 SNTAGT. This CDR3 has 16 residues. The CDR3 loop reads CASSDTSGGATDTQYF. The part of the CDR3 DNA that was read is TGTGCCAGCAGTGACACTAGCGGGGGGGCCACAGATACG.

Comment on this clone: The sequence runs out 3 residues before the end of the CDR3; the remainder is reconstructed from the germline J gene. The chain combines TRBV29-1 with TRBJ2-7; tentative D call: TRBD2 (6 bases). Germline lookup yields CDR1 SQVTM and CDR2 ANQGSEA. The CDR3 is 12 amino acids. The V gene lost 7 bases and the J gene lost 3 bases, with 13 bases spanning the gap. The CDR3 loop reads CSGGGDLYEQYF. Incomplete CDR3 DNA: TGCAGCGGTGGCGGGGACCTCTACGAG.